This T cell receptor (beta chain) was identified in a study of T cell clonality in common variable immunodeficiency. Regarding the study as a whole: Fewer deletions and N-nucleotide insertions were reportedly seen in common variable immunodeficiency TCR beta sequences. CVID subjects showed higher TCRbeta clonality than healthy controls.

Data came from immunoSEQ multiplex PCR; TCRdb stores just in-frame clones and leaves some out. The sample contains roughly 42,000 clones, none of them singletons. This CDR3 is built from 13 residues. With 9 bases clipped from V and 3 bases from J, the junction kept 4 bases outside the gene matches. Looked up from germline, CDR1 is SNHLY and CDR2 is FYNNEI. This clone turned up a few times. The antigen remains undetermined. The observed sequence ends 3 residues before the CDR3 terminus, with the missing tail filled in from the germline J gene. The specimen sequenced was peripheral blood mononuclear cells. The sequence derives from a human donor with common variable immunodeficiency. The chain couples TRBV2 to TRBJ1-5; the match to TRBD1 covers 8 bases. CDR3 loop: CASRTGNNQPQHF. The CDR3 bases that were read are TGTGCCAGTAGGACAGGGAACAATCAGCCC.